These 27 T cell receptor beta chains were all obtained from the same sample, sequenced in a study of cytomegalovirus exposure and HLA in healthy donors. PCR amplification relied on 60 Vbeta primers (plus 13 Jbeta primers). The table came from immunoSEQ multiplex PCR; TCRdb's copy has only in-frame clones and leaves some out. The profile covers approximately 190,000 clones, with roughly 70% appearing a single time and 2% to 3% taken by the ten largest. The sample comprised PBMCs. Every receptor here comes from a man in his forties or fifties in good health and CMV-seropositive.

This clone was detected only a few times. The rearrangement uses TRBV6-1 and TRBJ1-2; 8 bases map to TRBD1. The CDR3 spans 15 residues. Germline loops: CDR1 MNHNS, CDR2 SASEGT. The V segment lost 6 bases and the J segment 0 bases; nucleotides outside the gene matches: 6. The CDR3 region has the DNA TGTGCCAGCAGACCTCGGACAGGGTCTAACTATGGCTACACCTTC. It yields the protein CASRPRTGSNYGYTF.

The chain combines TRBV7-9 with TRBJ1-2, with D possibly matching TRBD1 (6 bases). The V gene lost 1 base and the J gene lost 6 bases, with 9 bases spanning the gap. This CDR3 region has 13 residues. Looked up from germline, CDR1 is SEHNR and CDR2 is FQNEAQ (reference sequence). DNA of the CDR3: TGTGCCAGCAGCTTAGGCAGGGGTGATGGCTACACCTTC. The encoded protein is CASSLGRGDGYTF.

The V call is TRBV2, the J call TRBJ1-2; D is possibly TRBD1 (6 bases). Trimming removed 9 bases from V and 4 bases from J, with 15 bases in between. This CDR3 comprises 13 residues. CDR1 is SNHLY and CDR2 is FYNNEI in the germline V gene. The CDR3 DNA reads TGTGCCAGAGAGGGACGACAGGCCTATGGCTACACCTTC. It translates to CAREGRQAYGYTF.

V usage is TRBV6-1 and J usage is TRBJ2-5; 7 bases are shared with TRBD1. The germline V gene encodes CDR1 MNHNS and CDR2 SASEGT. V was clipped by 6 bases and J by 5 bases; unmatched bases: 12. The CDR3 totals 15 residues. In DNA, the CDR3 is TGTGCCAGCAGCAAGGGACAGACTTTAGGGGAGACCCAGTACTTC. Encoded protein: CASSKGQTLGETQYF.

The chain combines TRBV4-1 with TRBJ2-2; 10 bases agree with TRBD2. V lost 3 bases and J lost 6; bases outside the gene matches: 7. CDR1 is MGHRA, CDR2 YSYEKL, per germline. The CDR3 totals 16 residues. CDR3 sequence (DNA): TGCGCCAGCAGCCACAGGGTACTAGCGGGGCCCGGGGAGCTGTTTTTT. This encodes CASSHRVLAGPGELFF.

This clone was picked up a small number of times. This rearrangement joins TRBV9 to TRBJ1-3; D remains ambiguous. The V gene lost 0 bases and the J gene lost 3 bases, with 10 bases spanning the gap. Per the germline V gene, CDR1 is SGDLS and CDR2 is YYNGEE. The CDR3 is 15 amino acids. DNA of the CDR3: TGTGCCAGCAGCGTAGGGAGGTTGAGTGGAAACACCATATATTTT. Protein product: CASSVGRLSGNTIYF.

V gene TRBV14 combines with J gene TRBJ2-5; D is perhaps TRBD1 (6 bases). Germline CDR1 is SGHDN and CDR2 is FVKESK. The CDR3 sequence is 14 residues long. V shed 0 bases and J shed 7 bases, with 12 bases lying between them. The CDR3 nucleotides are TGTGCCAGCAGCCAAGATGGGACAATAGGGACCCAGTACTTC. Encoded protein: CASSQDGTIGTQYF.

V gene TRBV9 combines with J gene TRBJ1-6; D perhaps matches TRBD1 (6 bases). The germline V gene encodes CDR1 SGDLS and CDR2 YYNGEE. The V end lost 0 bases, the J end lost 5 bases, and 9 bases lay between the germline ends. The CDR3 covers 15 residues. For the CDR3, the DNA is TGTGCCAGCAGCGTAGGGGGGACAAATAATTCACCCCTCCACTTT. Amino acids: CASSVGGTNNSPLHF.

The rearrangement links TRBV5-1 to TRBJ2-1; D ambiguous. The CDR3 extends over 13 amino acids. Germline V gene sequence: CDR1 SGHRS, CDR2 YFSETQ. The germline V and J ends were trimmed by 2 bases and 5 bases, with 8 bases remaining between them. The CDR3 region is CASSFEANNEQFF. Here the CDR3 DNA reads TGCGCCAGCAGCTTCGAGGCTAACAATGAGCAGTTCTTC. Together with reference TRBV5-1 and TRBJ2-1, the CDR3 gives the full variable domain: KAGVTQTPRYLIKTRGQQVTLSCSPISGHRSVSWYQQTPGQGLQFLFEYFSETQRNKGNFPGRFSGRQFSNSRSEMNVSTLELGDSALYLCASSFEANNEQFFGPGTRLTVL.

V usage is TRBV27 and J usage is TRBJ1-2; D might be TRBD1 (5 bases). CDR1 is MNHEY and CDR2 is SMNVEV in the germline V gene (reference sequence). CDR3 size: 15 residues. The V end was cut by 6 bases, the J end by 6 bases, with 20 bases between. CDR3 loop: CASSILADRTDGYTF. The CDR3 coding sequence is TGTGCCAGCAGCATACTCGCCGACAGAACAGATGGCTACACCTTC.

This chain links TRBV10-3 with TRBJ2-5; TRBD1 is a possible D gene (6 bases). Gene TRBJ2-7 matches the end of the DNA better, so the J call may be wrong. Per the germline V gene, CDR1 is ENHRY and CDR2 is SYGVKD. CDR3 length: 12 residues. For the CDR3, the DNA is TGTGCCATCAGTACAGGGTCTCACGAGCAGTACTTC. Translating it yields CAISTGSHEQYF.

The J gene is TRBJ2-5, the V gene TRBV6-6; a possible D gene is TRBD2 (6 bases). Looked up from germline, CDR1 is MNHNY and CDR2 is SVGAGI (reference sequence). The CDR3 is 14 amino acids. V was clipped by 5 bases and J by 6 bases, with 16 bases between them. The CDR3 spells CASSPAGSMKTQYF. CDR3 nucleotides: TGTGCCAGCAGTCCAGCGGGCTCCATGAAGACCCAGTACTTC.

The V gene is TRBV27, the J gene TRBJ1-6; D might be TRBD1 (5 bases). The CDR3 totals 13 residues. V was pared by 3 bases and J by 7 bases, with 7 bases between. Germline loops: CDR1 MNHEY, CDR2 SMNVEV (reference sequence). CDR3 loop: CASSFRGNSPLHF. CDR3 nucleotide sequence: TGTGCCAGCAGTTTTCGGGGGAATTCACCCCTCCACTTT.

The genes are TRBV2 and TRBJ2-7; no firm D call. The CDR3 spans 12 residues. Germline assignment: CDR1 SNHLY and CDR2 FYNNEI. V lost 3 bases and J 8 bases, leaving 11 bases between the germline ends. The CDR3 loop reads CASSDPPMKQYF. The CDR3, as DNA: TGTGCCAGCAGTGACCCCCCTATGAAGCAGTACTTC.

The gene calls are TRBV29-1 and TRBJ1-6, with a possible D match to TRBD1 (5 bases). This CDR3 has 14 amino acids. Trimming stripped 6 bases from V and 10 bases from J, with 19 bases between. Per germline, CDR1 SQVTM and CDR2 ANQGSEA. CDR3 DNA: TGCAGCGTGACCCAGGCAGGGCCGGAATCACCCCTCCACTTT. The encoded protein is CSVTQAGPESPLHF.

CDR3 in DNA: TGTGCCAGCAGCTACGGGACAGAGACCTACGAGCAGTACTTC. It translates to CASSYGTETYEQYF. V and J are TRBV4-2 and TRBJ2-7; TRBD1 matches 7 bases. Trimming cost V 5 bases and J 2 bases; bases outside gene matches: 6. Germline CDR1 reads LGHNA; CDR2 reads YNFKEQ. The CDR3 length is 14 residues.

This clone was detected once. The chain links TRBV6-1 to TRBJ2-7; no clear D. Between the trimmed V and J ends, which lost 6 bases and 5 bases, there was a span of 8 bases. The CDR3 has 11 amino acids. Germline CDR1 and CDR2: MNHNS and SASEGT. This CDR3 reads CASRYYNEQYF. DNA for the CDR3: TGTGCCAGCAGATACTACAACGAGCAGTACTTC.

The CDR3 here is CASSRGGEQPQHF. The CDR3 DNA is TGCGCCAGCAGCCGGGGAGGGGAACAGCCCCAGCATTTT. V and J are TRBV4-1 and TRBJ1-5, with a tentative D call TRBD1 (5 bases). Trimming pared 4 bases from V and 7 bases from J, leaving 11 bases between. There are 13 residues in the CDR3. The V gene's germline CDR1 is MGHRA and CDR2 YSYEKL.

This clone has just a few counts. The chain recombines TRBV6-5 with TRBJ2-1; TRBD1 agrees at 9 bases. Germline CDR1 is MNHEY and CDR2 is SVGAGI. The CDR3 runs to 12 residues. V gave up 10 bases and J gave up 9 bases; unmatched junction bases: 7. CDR3 sequence: CAIQGASGEQFF. The CDR3 DNA sequence: TGTGCCATACAGGGGGCGTCCGGTGAGCAGTTCTTC.

The V and J genes are TRBV11-3 and TRBJ2-3; D might be TRBD1 (6 bases). CDR1 and CDR2 (germline): SGHNT, YENEEA. V was shortened by 3 bases and J by 0 bases, with 7 bases between the two germline ends. The CDR3 runs 14 residues. The CDR3 DNA is TGTGCCAGCAGCTTGGGGGCTAGCACAGATACGCAGTATTTT. It codes for CASSLGASTDTQYF.

In its sample, this clone was seen a few times. The V and J genes are TRBV5-1 and TRBJ2-3; no definite D call. The length of the CDR3 is 14 residues. Germline-derived CDR1 and CDR2 are SGHRS and YFSETQ. V lost 2 bases and J lost 2, with 9 bases in between. CDR3 sequence: CASSFRQATDTQYF. CDR3 nucleotide sequence: TGCGCCAGCAGCTTTCGGCAGGCCACAGATACGCAGTATTTT.

The chain links TRBV5-1 to TRBJ2-7; D might be TRBD1 (6 bases). The germline V and J ends were trimmed by 0 bases and 2 bases, with 9 bases remaining between them. Germline V gene sequence: CDR1 SGHRS, CDR2 YFSETQ. This CDR3 has 14 amino acids. The CDR3 sequence: CASSLEGQPYEQYF. The DNA for the CDR3 is TGCGCCAGCAGCTTGGAAGGACAGCCCTACGAGCAGTACTTC.

This clone was detected only a few times. The V and J genes are TRBV5-1 and TRBJ2-7; 10 bases are a match to TRBD1. The germline V gene has CDR1 SGHRS and CDR2 YFSETQ. The V gene end was trimmed by 4 bases and the J gene end by 3 bases; junction bases not matched to a gene: 4. The CDR3 consists of 14 residues. The CDR3 loop reads CASSQGTGDYEQYF. As DNA, the CDR3 is TGCGCCAGCAGCCAGGGGACAGGGGACTACGAGCAGTACTTC.

The chain joins TRBV28 to TRBJ2-2; D is unresolved. Germline values: CDR1 MDHEN, CDR2 SYDVKM. The CDR3 is 13 residues long. V lost 8 bases, J lost 4 bases, and 11 bases lay in between. CDR3 residues: CASLGQATGELFF. CDR3 DNA: TGTGCCAGCCTGGGCCAGGCCACCGGGGAGCTGTTTTTT. Filled out from reference TRBV28 and TRBJ2-2, the complete variable domain reads DVKVTQSSRYLVKRTGEKVFLECVQDMDHENMFWYRQDPGLGLRLIYFSYDVKMKEKGDIPEGYSVSREKKERFSLILESASTNQTSMYLCASLGQATGELFFGEGSRLTVL.

This clone was observed a single time. At one boundary the junction diverges from the germline segment, which might be a read error. This chain connects TRBV7-9 to TRBJ1-5; TRBD1 might be the D (5 bases). The CDR3 has 14 amino acids. Per the germline V gene, CDR1 is SEHNR and CDR2 is FQNEAQ (reference sequence). CDR3 in DNA: TGTTCCAGCAGCTTAGCGGGGCAGGCTCAGCTCCAGCATTTT. The encoded protein is CSSSLAGQAQLQHF.

The CDR3 nucleotides are TGTGCCAGCAGCGTTACACAGCTGAACACTGAAGCTTTCTTT. This sequence encodes CASSVTQLNTEAFF. This chain joins TRBV2 and TRBJ1-1; no definite D call. Germline V CDR1 and CDR2: SNHLY, FYNNEI. The CDR3 consists of 14 residues. The V gene lost 6 bases and the J gene lost 0 bases, with 11 bases spanning the gap.

The chain joins TRBV6-1 to TRBJ1-2, with TRBD1 matching over 7 bases. The CDR3 totals 13 residues. The V and J ends lost 2 bases and 7 bases, in that order; junction bases with no gene match: 4. CDR1 and CDR2 from the germline V gene are MNHNS and SASEGT. CDR3 sequence (DNA): TGTGCCAGCAGTGAAAGGGACAGCGGTGGCTACACCTTC. Translation gives CASSERDSGGYTF.